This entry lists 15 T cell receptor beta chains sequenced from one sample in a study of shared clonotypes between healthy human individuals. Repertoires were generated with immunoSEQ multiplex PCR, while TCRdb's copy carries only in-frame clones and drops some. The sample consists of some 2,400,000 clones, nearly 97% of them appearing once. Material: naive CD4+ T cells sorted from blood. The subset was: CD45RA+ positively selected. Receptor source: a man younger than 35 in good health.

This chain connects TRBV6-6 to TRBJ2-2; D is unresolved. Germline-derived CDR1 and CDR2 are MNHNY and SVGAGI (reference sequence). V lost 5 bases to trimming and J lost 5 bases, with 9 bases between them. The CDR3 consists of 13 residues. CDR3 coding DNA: TGTGCCAGCAGTGGCCAGAGGACCGGGGAGCTGTTTTTT. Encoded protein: CASSGQRTGELFF.

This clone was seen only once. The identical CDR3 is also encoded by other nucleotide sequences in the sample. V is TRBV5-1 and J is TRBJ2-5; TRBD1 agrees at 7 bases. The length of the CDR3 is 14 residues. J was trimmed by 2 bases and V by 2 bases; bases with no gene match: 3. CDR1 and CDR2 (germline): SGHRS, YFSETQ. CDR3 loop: CASSFGDSQETQYF. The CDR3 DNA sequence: TGCGCCAGCAGCTTTGGGGACAGTCAAGAGACCCAGTACTTC.

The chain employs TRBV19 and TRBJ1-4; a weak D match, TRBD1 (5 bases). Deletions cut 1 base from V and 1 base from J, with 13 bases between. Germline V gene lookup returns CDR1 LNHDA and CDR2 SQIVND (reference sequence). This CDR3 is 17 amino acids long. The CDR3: CASSIGRAVGTNEKLFF. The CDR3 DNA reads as TGTGCCAGTAGTATAGGCAGGGCCGTAGGAACTAATGAAAAACTGTTTTTT.

CDR3 coding DNA: TGTGCCAGCAGCTTAAGGCTAACAGATACGCAGTATTTT. Amino acid sequence: CASSLRLTDTQYF. The chain employs TRBV11-2 and TRBJ2-3; D gene unclear. The CDR3 extends over 13 amino acids. CDR1 SGHAT and CDR2 FQNNGV come from the germline V gene. V was shortened by 2 bases and J by 3 bases, with 6 bases between the two germline ends.

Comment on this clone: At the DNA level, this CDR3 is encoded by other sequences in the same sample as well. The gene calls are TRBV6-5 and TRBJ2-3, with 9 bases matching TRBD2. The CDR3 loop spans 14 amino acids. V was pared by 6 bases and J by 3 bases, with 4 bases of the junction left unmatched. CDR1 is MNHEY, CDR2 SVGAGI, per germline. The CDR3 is CASRPGLATDTQYF. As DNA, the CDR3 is TGTGCCAGCAGGCCGGGACTAGCAACAGATACGCAGTATTTT.

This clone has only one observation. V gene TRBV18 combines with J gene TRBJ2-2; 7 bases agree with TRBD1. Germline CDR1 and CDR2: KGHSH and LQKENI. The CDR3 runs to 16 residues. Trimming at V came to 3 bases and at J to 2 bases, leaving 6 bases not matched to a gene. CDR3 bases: TGTGCCAGCTCACCCTTCCGGGACAGAAACACCGGGGAGCTGTTTTTT. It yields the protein CASSPFRDRNTGELFF.

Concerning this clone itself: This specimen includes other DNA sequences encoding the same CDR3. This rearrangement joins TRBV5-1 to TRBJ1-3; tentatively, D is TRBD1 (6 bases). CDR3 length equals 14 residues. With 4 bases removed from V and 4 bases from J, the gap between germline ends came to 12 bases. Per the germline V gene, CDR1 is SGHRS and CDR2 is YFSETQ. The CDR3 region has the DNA TGCGCCAGCAGCGGGGGGGCTCCCGGAAACACCATATATTTT. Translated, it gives CASSGGAPGNTIYF. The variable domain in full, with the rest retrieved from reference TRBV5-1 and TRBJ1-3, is KAGVTQTPRYLIKTRGQQVTLSCSPISGHRSVSWYQQTPGQGLQFLFEYFSETQRNKGNFPGRFSGRQFSNSRSEMNVSTLELGDSALYLCASSGGAPGNTIYFGEGSWLTVV.

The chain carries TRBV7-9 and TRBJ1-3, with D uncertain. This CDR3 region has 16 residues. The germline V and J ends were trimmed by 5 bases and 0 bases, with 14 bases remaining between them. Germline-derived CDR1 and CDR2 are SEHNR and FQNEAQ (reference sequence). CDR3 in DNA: TGTGCCAGCAGCCCCCCAGCCAGCACCTCTGGAAACACCATATATTTT. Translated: CASSPPASTSGNTIYF.

The CDR3, as DNA: TGCGCCAGCAGCTTCCCGTCGGGGTCCCAACCTGAGCAGTACTTC. Protein: CASSFPSGSQPEQYF. J is TRBJ2-7 and V is TRBV5-1; D possibly corresponds to TRBD2 (5 bases). This CDR3 region has 15 residues. CDR1 is SGHRS, CDR2 YFSETQ, per germline. V was shortened by 2 bases and J by 7 bases, with 19 bases between the two germline ends.

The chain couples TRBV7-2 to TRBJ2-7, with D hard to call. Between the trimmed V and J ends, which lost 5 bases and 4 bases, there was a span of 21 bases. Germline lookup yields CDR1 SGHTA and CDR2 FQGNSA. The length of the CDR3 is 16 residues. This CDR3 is CASSEDGSVAAYEQYF. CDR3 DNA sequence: TGTGCCAGCAGCGAAGACGGGTCTGTCGCGGCTTACGAGCAGTACTTC.

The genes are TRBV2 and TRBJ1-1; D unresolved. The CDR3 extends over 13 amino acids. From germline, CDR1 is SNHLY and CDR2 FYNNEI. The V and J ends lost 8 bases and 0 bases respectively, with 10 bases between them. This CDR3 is CASQGFMNTEAFF. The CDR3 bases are TGTGCCAGCCAAGGGTTCATGAACACTGAAGCTTTCTTT.

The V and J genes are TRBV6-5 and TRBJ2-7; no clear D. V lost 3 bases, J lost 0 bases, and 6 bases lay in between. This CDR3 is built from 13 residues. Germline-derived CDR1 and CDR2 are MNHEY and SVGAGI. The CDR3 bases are TGTGCCAGCAGTTATAAAAGCTCCTACGAGCAGTACTTC. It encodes CASSYKSSYEQYF.

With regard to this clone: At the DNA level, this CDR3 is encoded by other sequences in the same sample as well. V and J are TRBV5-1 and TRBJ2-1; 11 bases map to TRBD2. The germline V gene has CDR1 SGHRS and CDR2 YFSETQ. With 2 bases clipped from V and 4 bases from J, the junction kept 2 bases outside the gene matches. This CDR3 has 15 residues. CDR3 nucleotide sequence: TGCGCCAGCAGCTTACTAGCGGGGGAGTACAATGAGCAGTTCTTC. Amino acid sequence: CASSLLAGEYNEQFF.

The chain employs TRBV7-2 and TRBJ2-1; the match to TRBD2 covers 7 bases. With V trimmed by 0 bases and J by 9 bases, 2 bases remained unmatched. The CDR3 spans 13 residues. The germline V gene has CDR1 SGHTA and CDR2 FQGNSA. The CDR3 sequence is CASSLAGGIEQFF. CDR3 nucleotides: TGTGCCAGCAGCTTAGCGGGAGGGATTGAGCAGTTCTTC.

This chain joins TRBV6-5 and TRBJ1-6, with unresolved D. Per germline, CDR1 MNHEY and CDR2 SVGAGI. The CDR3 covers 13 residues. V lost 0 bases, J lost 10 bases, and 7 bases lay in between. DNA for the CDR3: TGTGCCAGCAGTTACTCAAAGACCTCACCCCTCCACTTT. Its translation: CASSYSKTSPLHF.